Below, one T cell receptor (beta chain) is given with its context. In the original analysis: It was from reference gene primer amplification that nucleated cell counts were estimated. Clones were sequenced by immunoSEQ multiplex PCR, and TCRdb holds only the in-frame ones, with some missing. V, J and clone size derive from that table, while D and trimming were established from the DNA sequence. The sample consists of 230,000 or so clones, 65% to 85% of them appearing once. The data were taken from a study of blood T cell repertoires in COVID-19. Per the germline V gene, CDR1 is SGHDT and CDR2 is YYEEEE. The CDR3 length is 14 residues. Deletions cut 2 bases from V and 3 bases from J, with 12 bases between.

This receptor was identified in a man between 45 and 60 years old who had recovered from COVID-19. The V gene is TRBV5-6, the J gene TRBJ2-7, with D possibly matching TRBD1 (6 bases). The sequenced material came from PBMCs or T cells enriched from blood (not recorded which). The CDR3 region is CASSFRTADYEQYF. CDR3 coding DNA: TGTGCCAGCAGCTTTAGGACAGCAGACTACGAGCAGTACTTC.